A selection of T cell receptor beta chains follows, all from one sample in a study of blood T cell repertoires in COVID-19. Here immunoSEQ multiplex PCR was the method, and the copy in TCRdb shows in-frame clones only, minus some. This sample has 140,000 to 150,000 clones, with roughly 80% found just once. Sequencing input: peripheral blood. The receptors were gathered from a man in his 70s who had recovered from COVID-19. CDR3s include the opening cysteine and the closing phenylalanine or tryptophan. D genes are given only for firm matches. Clone size appears in some rows only: once, few, many, or a class for an expanded clone.

j_gene: TRBJ1-2; v_gene: TRBV5-1; d_gene: TRBD1; abundance: few; CDR3nt: TGCGCCAGCAGCCCCGGGACAGGAGTCACGGGCTACACCTTC; CDR3aa: CASSPGTGVTGYTF
j_gene: TRBJ2-5; v_gene: TRBV15; d_gene: TRBD1; abundance: -; CDR3nt: TGTGCCACCAGCAGAGTGGGGACAGGTCAAGAGACCCAGTACTTC; CDR3aa: CATSRVGTGQETQYF
j_gene: TRBJ2-1; v_gene: TRBV18; d_gene: -; abundance: -; CDR3nt: TGTGCCAGCTCACCACCCCTAACGTACAATGAGCAGTTCTTC; CDR3aa: CASSPPLTYNEQFF
j_gene: TRBJ2-7; v_gene: TRBV11-2; d_gene: TRBD2; abundance: -; CDR3nt: TGTGCCAGCAGCTTAGTTCCTAGCGGAACCTACGAGCAGTACTTC; CDR3aa: CASSLVPSGTYEQYF
j_gene: TRBJ2-1; v_gene: TRBV19; d_gene: TRBD2; abundance: once; CDR3nt: TGTGCCACACAACCCGGGACTAGCGGCGGAAATGAGCAGTTCTTC; CDR3aa: CATQPGTSGGNEQFF
j_gene: TRBJ2-7; v_gene: TRBV11-2; d_gene: -; abundance: -; CDR3nt: TGTGCCAGCAGCTTCTGGGGCCGGGACACGACCTACGAGCAGTACTTC; CDR3aa: CASSFWGRDTTYEQYF
j_gene: TRBJ2-7; v_gene: TRBV7-2; d_gene: TRBD2; abundance: -; CDR3nt: TGTGCCAGCAGCTTAGTAGCGGGAGAGAACCCCTACGAGCAGTACTTC; CDR3aa: CASSLVAGENPYEQYF
j_gene: TRBJ2-1; v_gene: TRBV24-1; d_gene: TRBD1; abundance: -; CDR3nt: TGTGCCACCAGCGTTCCCGGGACAGGGGGGAATGAGCAGTTCTTC; CDR3aa: CATSVPGTGGNEQFF
j_gene: TRBJ2-1; v_gene: TRBV15; d_gene: TRBD1; abundance: -; CDR3nt: TGTGCCACCAGCAGCGATAAGGGGACAGACTACAATGAGCAGTTCTTC; CDR3aa: CATSSDKGTDYNEQFF
j_gene: TRBJ2-5; v_gene: TRBV10-3; d_gene: TRBD2; abundance: many; CDR3nt: TGTGCCATCAAGAGCCCCACGGCGGGAGAGGGAGAGACCCAGTACTTC; CDR3aa: CAIKSPTAGEGETQYF
j_gene: TRBJ1-1; v_gene: TRBV10-1; d_gene: TRBD1; abundance: -; CDR3nt: TGCGCCAGCAGAGCGGACAGGGTCGGCACTGAAGCTTTCTTT; CDR3aa: CASRADRVGTEAFF
j_gene: TRBJ2-1; v_gene: TRBV5-4; d_gene: TRBD2; abundance: -; CDR3nt: TGTGCCAGCAGCTTGGTTGCCCTAGCGGGAGTTGTCAATGAGCAGTTCTTC; CDR3aa: CASSLVALAGVVNEQFF
j_gene: TRBJ1-2; v_gene: TRBV7-8; d_gene: -; abundance: -; CDR3nt: TGTGCCAGCAGCCCCCCCCGCCGGGACAAGAACTATGGCTACACCTTC; CDR3aa: CASSPPRRDKNYGYTF
j_gene: TRBJ1-1; v_gene: TRBV5-1; d_gene: -; abundance: few; CDR3nt: TGCGCCAGCAGCTTCCTATCCAGGGATCAGGGCACTGAAGCTTTCTTT; CDR3aa: CASSFLSRDQGTEAFF
j_gene: TRBJ2-2; v_gene: TRBV7-9; d_gene: -; abundance: -; CDR3nt: TGTGCCAGCAGCTTGCTAGTAACCGGGGAGCTGTTTTTT; CDR3aa: CASSLLVTGELFF
j_gene: TRBJ1-4; v_gene: TRBV14; d_gene: TRBD1; abundance: few; CDR3nt: TGTGCCAGCAGCCAAAACAGGGGGGCTGAAAAACTGTTTTTT; CDR3aa: CASSQNRGAEKLFF
j_gene: TRBJ1-2; v_gene: TRBV9; d_gene: TRBD1; abundance: -; CDR3nt: TGTGCCAGCAGCGAGACAGGGGGCTATGGCTACACCTTC; CDR3aa: CASSETGGYGYTF
j_gene: TRBJ2-7; v_gene: TRBV30; d_gene: -; abundance: -; CDR3nt: TGTGCCTGGAGTGCGACAGCCCTTTACGAGCAGTACTTC; CDR3aa: CAWSATALYEQYF
j_gene: TRBJ2-3; v_gene: TRBV7-2; d_gene: TRBD2; abundance: once; CDR3nt: TGTGCCAGCAGCCAAAACTCGGGACTAGCGGGAGATACGCAGTATTTT; CDR3aa: CASSQNSGLAGDTQYF
j_gene: TRBJ1-2; v_gene: TRBV7-2; d_gene: -; abundance: few; CDR3nt: TGTGCCAGCAGCCGGACTGAGTATGGCTACACCTTC; CDR3aa: CASSRTEYGYTF
j_gene: TRBJ2-3; v_gene: TRBV6-5; d_gene: TRBD2; abundance: -; CDR3nt: TGTGCCAGCAGGCCGAGGACTAGCGGGACGGATACGCAGTATTTT; CDR3aa: CASRPRTSGTDTQYF
j_gene: TRBJ2-7; v_gene: TRBV9; d_gene: TRBD2; abundance: -; CDR3nt: TGTGCCAGCAGCCTAAGCGGGAGGGCCTACGAGCAGTACTTC; CDR3aa: CASSLSGRAYEQYF
j_gene: TRBJ2-7; v_gene: TRBV4-1; d_gene: TRBD2; abundance: -; CDR3nt: TGCGCCAGCAGCTTTCCCGGGAGGAACTACGAGCAGTACTTC; CDR3aa: CASSFPGRNYEQYF
j_gene: TRBJ2-1; v_gene: TRBV11-2; d_gene: -; abundance: -; CDR3nt: TGTGCCAGCAGCTTCGAAATGGGCAACCCCGGTATGGTTGGGCAGTTCTTC; CDR3aa: CASSFEMGNPGMVGQFF
j_gene: TRBJ2-1; v_gene: TRBV7-2; d_gene: TRBD2; abundance: -; CDR3nt: TGTGCCAGCAGCTTAGCGCGGGGGGATGAGCAGTTCTTC; CDR3aa: CASSLARGDEQFF
j_gene: TRBJ2-4; v_gene: TRBV29-1; d_gene: -; abundance: once; CDR3nt: TGCAGCGGCGGGTCGGAAGGCATTCAGTACTTC; CDR3aa: CSGGSEGIQYF
j_gene: TRBJ2-5; v_gene: TRBV7-2; d_gene: TRBD2; abundance: -; CDR3nt: TGTGCCAGCAGTCCCACGGGGAGCGGGAAGCAAGAGACCCAGTACTTC; CDR3aa: CASSPTGSGKQETQYF
j_gene: TRBJ2-7; v_gene: TRBV11-2; d_gene: TRBD1; abundance: few; CDR3nt: TGTGCCAGCAGCTTAGGGACAGGGGGCCTGAACGAGCAGTACTTC; CDR3aa: CASSLGTGGLNEQYF
j_gene: TRBJ1-1; v_gene: TRBV27; d_gene: TRBD1; abundance: -; CDR3nt: TGTGCCAGCAGTGACAGGGGAGACACTGAAGCTTTCTTT; CDR3aa: CASSDRGDTEAFF
j_gene: TRBJ2-7; v_gene: TRBV18; d_gene: TRBD1; abundance: -; CDR3nt: TGTGCCAGCTCACCGCAGGGGGACGGGGCCGAGCAGTACTTC; CDR3aa: CASSPQGDGAEQYF
j_gene: TRBJ2-3; v_gene: TRBV30; d_gene: TRBD2; abundance: -; CDR3nt: TGTGCCTGGAGTGTGGGCGGGAGCGGAGATACGCAGTATTTT; CDR3aa: CAWSVGGSGDTQYF
j_gene: TRBJ1-2; v_gene: TRBV6-2/TRBV6-3; d_gene: -; abundance: -; CDR3nt: TGTGCCAGCAGTTACGGGGGGAACTATGGCTACACCTTC; CDR3aa: CASSYGGNYGYTF
j_gene: TRBJ2-1; v_gene: TRBV19; d_gene: TRBD2; abundance: -; CDR3nt: TGTGCCAGTAGTAGGGGACTACTCCTTGCTGGGAATGAGCAGTTCTTC; CDR3aa: CASSRGLLLAGNEQFF
j_gene: TRBJ1-1; v_gene: TRBV5-1; d_gene: -; abundance: -; CDR3nt: TGCGCCAGCAGCCTACGGGGACTCAAGAACACTGAAGCTTTCTTT; CDR3aa: CASSLRGLKNTEAFF
j_gene: TRBJ2-6; v_gene: TRBV29-1; d_gene: -; abundance: -; CDR3nt: TGCAGCGTTGAGGGGGCGAGGGGGGCCAACGTCCTGACTTTC; CDR3aa: CSVEGARGANVLTF
j_gene: TRBJ2-3; v_gene: TRBV4-2; d_gene: TRBD2; abundance: -; CDR3nt: TGTGCCAGCAGCCACCCCTCCCAGGGACTACTCACAGATACGCAGTATTTT; CDR3aa: CASSHPSQGLLTDTQYF
j_gene: TRBJ2-3; v_gene: TRBV7-2; d_gene: TRBD2; abundance: few; CDR3nt: TGTGCCAGCAGCTTAGGAAGCGGGATCACTAGCACAGATACGCAGTATTTT; CDR3aa: CASSLGSGITSTDTQYF
j_gene: TRBJ2-7; v_gene: TRBV5-1; d_gene: -; abundance: -; CDR3nt: TGCGCCAGCACGCGCGGGACGGCCTCCTCCTACGAGCAGTACTTC; CDR3aa: CASTRGTASSYEQYF
j_gene: TRBJ1-5; v_gene: TRBV16; d_gene: -; abundance: -; CDR3nt: TGTGCCAGCAGCCAAAACCCCGGTCAGCCCCAGCATTTT; CDR3aa: CASSQNPGQPQHF
j_gene: TRBJ1-1; v_gene: TRBV27; d_gene: -; abundance: -; CDR3nt: TGTGCCAGCAGTTTTTCGGACTCCCGGAGGGCCCGTCCTGAAGCTTTCTTT; CDR3aa: CASSFSDSRRARPEAFF
j_gene: TRBJ1-5; v_gene: TRBV6-5; d_gene: -; abundance: -; CDR3nt: TGTGCCAGACTAGGGAATCAGCCCCAGCATTTT; CDR3aa: CARLGNQPQHF
j_gene: TRBJ2-7; v_gene: TRBV6-1; d_gene: TRBD2; abundance: -; CDR3nt: TGTGCCAGCAGTGAGGAAGGGACTAGCGGGTCCTACGAGCAGTACTTC; CDR3aa: CASSEEGTSGSYEQYF
j_gene: TRBJ1-1; v_gene: TRBV6-5; d_gene: -; abundance: -; CDR3nt: TGTGCCAGCAGTTACTGGACAGAAACTGAAGCTTTCTTT; CDR3aa: CASSYWTETEAFF
j_gene: TRBJ1-2; v_gene: TRBV5-4; d_gene: TRBD1; abundance: -; CDR3nt: TGTGCCAGCAGCTTGGCCGGGCGCGGACAGGGAGGCTACACCTTC; CDR3aa: CASSLAGRGQGGYTF
j_gene: TRBJ1-3; v_gene: TRBV7-9; d_gene: -; abundance: -; CDR3nt: TGTGCCAGCAGCTTAGCGCAGTACCAGGTCTCTGGAAACACCATATATTTT; CDR3aa: CASSLAQYQVSGNTIYF
j_gene: TRBJ2-2; v_gene: TRBV6-2/TRBV6-3; d_gene: -; abundance: -; CDR3nt: TGTGCCAGCAGCAAACAGGGAATCCCCGGGGAGCTGTTTTTT; CDR3aa: CASSKQGIPGELFF
j_gene: TRBJ2-1; v_gene: TRBV11-2; d_gene: -; abundance: -; CDR3nt: TGTGCCAGCAGCTTAGTCCGGGGTCACAATGAGCAGTTCTTC; CDR3aa: CASSLVRGHNEQFF
j_gene: TRBJ1-1; v_gene: TRBV4-3; d_gene: TRBD1; abundance: -; CDR3nt: TGCGCCAGCAGCCGCGACAGGGGGGCCAGCACTGAAGCTTTCTTT; CDR3aa: CASSRDRGASTEAFF
j_gene: TRBJ2-7; v_gene: TRBV27; d_gene: TRBD2; abundance: -; CDR3nt: TGTGCCACCAAGACTAGCGGGAGTCTCTACGAGCAGTACTTC; CDR3aa: CATKTSGSLYEQYF
j_gene: TRBJ1-5; v_gene: TRBV15; d_gene: -; abundance: -; CDR3nt: TGTGCCACCAGCAGAGATCAGGGCGGGCCCCAGCATTTT; CDR3aa: CATSRDQGGPQHF
j_gene: TRBJ2-7; v_gene: TRBV18; d_gene: -; abundance: once; CDR3nt: TGTGCCAGCTCACCATCCGGAGGCGAGCAGTACTTC; CDR3aa: CASSPSGGEQYF
j_gene: TRBJ2-2; v_gene: TRBV3-1/TRBV3-2; d_gene: TRBD2; abundance: -; CDR3nt: TGTGCCAGCAGCCAAGATGAGGGACTAGCGGGAGGGTCGAGCACCGGGGAGCTGTTTTTT; CDR3aa: CASSQDEGLAGGSSTGELFF
j_gene: TRBJ2-3; v_gene: TRBV6-4; d_gene: TRBD2; abundance: -; CDR3nt: TGTGCCAGCAGTGAACTAGCGGGCACAGATACGCAGTATTTT; CDR3aa: CASSELAGTDTQYF